The entry below describes one T cell receptor (beta chain). This clone is a singleton in its sample. It has no known antigen specificity. No much larger clone exists at a distance of one base, and base qualities are not known. The sample comes from a study of cytomegalovirus exposure and HLA in healthy donors (dated 2017 in TCRdb). In terms of the full investigation: An earlier analysis of roughly 630 of the donors reported approximately 290 Gb of sequence data and 117 million unique TCR beta sequences from about 200 million T cells. An early release covering roughly 640 HLA-typed donors comprised approximately 290 gigabases of sequencing data and around 80 million unique TCR sequences. Among the roughly 390 genotyped donors, about 85% belonged to the genetic ancestry cluster associated with self-reported Caucasian donors. The study aimed to test whether cataloging public T cell receptors could reveal signatures of past pathogen exposure. The study profiled the T cell repertoires of under 850 subjects by immunosequencing and related them to cytomegalovirus serostatus. Besides the first cohort of hundreds of subjects, a separate validation cohort made up of over 95 different subjects was used. High-throughput TCR immunosequencing, statistical association of individual TCRs with disease status, and machine learning were combined to predict cytomegalovirus infection status. In a later analysis, previously published TCR beta repertoires from 600 to 850 donors were re-analyzed and high-resolution HLA genotyping was added so that TCR occurrence patterns could be studied. In the later analysis, no new phenotypic data were used to find candidate immune exposures; instead, reliance was placed on TCR beta sequences and their occurrence across donors. In an earlier analysis of 587 of the donors, high-throughput TCR beta sequencing was used to judge whether each TCR beta V gene segment behaved as functional or pseudogenic. Donor age, sex, ethnicity and CMV serostatus were collected together with the repertoire data. A later genetic analysis took genome-wide SNP genotypes for 398 of the 666 donors and used that subset as a discovery cohort. Every discovery cohort repertoire had been produced on one sequencing platform. Class I and class II HLA loci were covered by the typing at four-digit resolution. The number of donors typed differed by locus, with 629-630 for A, B, C, DRB1 and DQB1, around 500 for DQA1, 606 for DPA1, and some 440 for DPB1. Roughly 5 DR-DQ haplotypes were handled as single units for association and clustering, since linkage in the cohort was strong. On average, roughly 200,000 unique TCR beta nucleotide sequences were sequenced per donor among more than 350 genotyped donors of the cohort, with roughly 19% of those sequences being non-productive.

V and J are trimmed by 6 bases and 7 bases, and the gene matches miss 10 bases of the junction. The germline V gene encodes CDR1 MNHEY and CDR2 SVGAGI. The CDR3 numbers 14 residues from cysteine through phenylalanine. The sequence is cut down to CDR3 DNA, 42 bases in frame from base 1. In total, 600 or so healthy bone marrow donors made up the cohort. Cohort members were all nominally healthy when sampled, although unrecorded immune exposures were likely present. The donor tested CMV seropositive, placing the donor among the 250 to 300 seropositive members of the cohort. Every donor gave a peripheral blood sample, and the peripheral blood mononuclear cells from that sample were used for TCR beta sequencing. The Qiagen DNeasy Blood Extraction Kit was used to extract genomic DNA from the blood cell samples. Preparation of the library involved the immunoSEQ multiplex PCR assay. A mixture of 60 forward primers for TCR Vbeta segments and 13 reverse primers for TCR Jbeta segments was used in the multiplex PCR. The CDR3 region of rearranged TCR beta genes was amplified from genomic DNA by a multiplex PCR assay. Amplified TCR beta libraries were sequenced as 87-base-pair reads on the Illumina HiSeq System. The original methods were these. In a later analysis, around 80 million unique TCR beta chains were counted across the approximately 620 repertoires, and roughly 10 million of these chains were shared by at least two donors. To remove PCR and sequencing errors, raw reads were error-corrected and collapsed into unique sequences using a nearest-neighbor algorithm that merged closely related sequences. To assign V, D and J gene segments, CDR3 sequences were aligned to IMGT reference sequences. Each retained sequence needed at least a six-nucleotide match to both a V gene segment and a J gene segment. Rearrangements were classified as productive when the CDR3 lacked stop codons and remained in frame with V and J, and all other rearrangements were classified as non-productive. Following IMGT convention, CDR3 was defined as the stretch from the second conserved V-encoded cysteine to the conserved J-encoded phenylalanine. The earlier analysis of roughly 590 of the donors excluded any sequence lacking an unambiguous match to a single V gene segment. In an earlier analysis of approximately 500 of the donors, a V segment was called functional when productive rearrangements were above 56.7%, and segregating when the standard deviation between donors exceeded 5%. A statistical classification framework was built for diagnosing cytomegalovirus status from the catalog of TCR beta chain sequences. V and J gene assignment, in a later analysis, came from comparing TCR nucleotide sequences with IMGT/GENE-DB human TR gene sequences. A later analysis assigned CDR3 sequences and most-parsimonious VDJ recombination scenarios with the TCRdist pipeline. In a later analysis, each TCR beta chain was defined by its CDR3 amino acid sequence together with its V-gene family, and reads without a unique V-gene family were excluded. As a way to deal with suspected cross-contamination and a sequencing artifact, a later analysis dropped 450 to 600 nucleotide sequences that were highly shared and had low generation probability. For each public chain, a later analysis derived a clonal expansion index from normalized ranks of inferred template counts within each repertoire. A later analysis computed generation probabilities with a VDJ recombination model fitted to out-of-frame rearrangements, and checked the results against IGoR. Hypergeometric tests were used in a later analysis to score TCR-TCR, TCR-HLA and TCR-CMV co-occurrence, with a repertoire-size bias correction applied to the TCR pairs. False discovery rates were estimated in a later analysis by permuting HLA or CMV assignments 20 times. A later analysis grouped co-occurring TCRs with DBSCAN, adding TCRdist sequence similarity when clustering within HLA-allele-positive subsets. For co-occurrence clustering, repertoires with fewer than 30,000 or more than 120,000 public chains were excluded, along with five repertoires with anomalous nucleotide sharing. TCRdb re-hosts the immuneACCESS table, in-frame sequences only. Its copies lack some clones; in the studies checked, an unresolved V gene accounts for under half of them, and the cause for the rest is not known. The V and J calls and clone size were taken over from that table, and D and trimming were inferred from the DNA. The sample profile shows roughly 100,000 clones; over 60% of them were found once. 9.6% of the sample is held by the ten biggest clonotypes.

Overall study outcomes, separate from this receptor: When HLA alleles, especially DR and DQ, strongly co-occurred, TCR associations were difficult to assign to individual alleles. A total of 150 to 200 TCR beta chains were listed by the study as associated with cytomegalovirus. An earlier analysis of 450 to 750 of the donors showed that most TCR beta V segments appeared in productive rearrangements either about 87% or about 30% of the time, which broadly matched IMGT annotations. Because HLA typing was unavailable for some donors at each locus, only the typed subset was used in association tests. In a later analysis, most CMV-associated TCR beta chains were found to appear HLA-restricted, with HLA associations seemingly driven largely by CMV exposure. According to a later analysis, TCR association rates differed among HLA loci, with DRB1 alleles showing the most associated TCRs and HLA-C alleles showing the fewest. The only immune exposure information available for the cohort was CMV serostatus. This cohort had only TCR beta chains sequenced, and the lack of alpha or paired-chain data limited which features could be detected. A later genetic analysis reported fewer N-insertions in productive TCRs among donors in an Asian-associated ancestry cluster than the 666-donor mean. Sequencing depth was assumed to be roughly uniform across donors in the presence/absence analyses, though that assumption may not hold. A cluster of highly shared sequence variants was judged likely to be a technical artifact of the sequencing pipeline. A later analysis reported that several top co-occurrence clusters appeared linked to parvovirus B19, influenza, CMV and Epstein-Barr virus. A later analysis found that HLA-associated TCR beta chains were more clonally expanded and had lower generation probabilities than equally common non-associated chains. In a later analysis, 16,951 TCR beta sequences were associated with specific HLA alleles at a false discovery rate of 0.05. Three of the identified cytomegalovirus-associated TCR beta chains were confirmed in vitro to be specific for cytomegalovirus antigens. Some IMGT-functional V segments, including TRBV6-2 and TRBV6-3, could not be told apart with the 87-base-pair reads, so those segments were excluded. Linkage disequilibrium might explain the correlated functional status among segregating V segments, but an unknown experimental factor could not be excluded. Across donors, most TCR sequences were observed very rarely, whereas some public TCRs were present in many individuals. The classifier was reported to diagnose cytomegalovirus status with high specificity and sensitivity in both the original and validation cohorts. A further reported finding was that TCR beta sequences accurately predicted the HLA-A and HLA-B alleles for most subjects in the first cohort. A later genetic analysis associated a missense DCLRE1C variant with V-gene and J-gene trimming of TCR beta chains, and an independent cohort replicated the association. The authors suggested that the approach could potentially be extended to other disease states and immunological phenotypes. Because counts were too low, 15 to 20 rarely observed V segments, including chromosome 9 orphons, were excluded from the earlier analysis of 587 of the donors.

What was sequenced was PBMCs. This receptor was taken from a male donor in good health and CMV-seropositive. The V and J genes are TRBV6-5 and TRBJ2-7; the central 9 bases match TRBD1. This receptor has the CDR3 CASSRWTGVGEQYF. The DNA reads TGTGCCAGCAGCCGATGGACAGGGGTGGGTGAGCAGTACTTC.